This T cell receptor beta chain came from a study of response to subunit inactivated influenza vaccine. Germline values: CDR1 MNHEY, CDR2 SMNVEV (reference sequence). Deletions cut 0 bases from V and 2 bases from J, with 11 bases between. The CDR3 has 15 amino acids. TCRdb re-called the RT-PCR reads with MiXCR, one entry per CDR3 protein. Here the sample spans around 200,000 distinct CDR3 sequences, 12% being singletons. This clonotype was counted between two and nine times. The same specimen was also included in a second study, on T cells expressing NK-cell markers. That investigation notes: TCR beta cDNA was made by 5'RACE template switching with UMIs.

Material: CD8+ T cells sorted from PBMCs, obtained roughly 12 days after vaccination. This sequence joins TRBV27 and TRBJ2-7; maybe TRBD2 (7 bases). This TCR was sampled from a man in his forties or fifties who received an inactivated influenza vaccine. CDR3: CASSLSGGRTYEQYF. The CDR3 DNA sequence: TGTGCCAGCAGTTTATCGGGGGGGCGGACCTACGAGCAGTACTTC.